These 23 T cell receptor beta chains share one sample of origin, sequenced in a study of cytomegalovirus exposure and HLA in healthy donors. Amplification used 60 Vbeta primers and 13 Jbeta primers. Method: immunoSEQ multiplex PCR; TCRdb's copy keeps in-frame clones and lacks some. The sample lists tens of thousands of clones, around four fifths occurring once. Sequenced sample: PBMCs. The source is a male donor in good health and CMV-seropositive.

The genes are TRBV30 and TRBJ1-2; D gene uncertain. With 5 bases removed from V and 8 bases from J, the gap between germline ends came to 12 bases. Germline V gives CDR1 GTSNPN, CDR2 SVGIG (reference sequence). The CDR3 loop spans 11 amino acids. The CDR3 bases are TGTGCCTGGGGGTTTGAGCGGGGCTACACCTTC. Translated, it gives CAWGFERGYTF.

This clone was seen only once. The chain joins TRBV30 to TRBJ2-7; 8 positions agree with TRBD1. Germline V CDR1 and CDR2: GTSNPN, SVGIG (reference sequence). V trimming: 1 base; J trimming: 4 bases; junction bases outside the gene matches: 12. This CDR3 has 16 residues. CDR3 sequence (DNA): TGTGCCTGGAGTGGCGGACAGGGAAAAAGCACGTACGAGCAGTACTTC. Residues: CAWSGGQGKSTYEQYF.

The J gene is TRBJ1-1, the V gene TRBV6-1, with D possibly TRBD1 on 6 matching bases. The V gene lost 4 bases and the J gene lost 0 bases, with 9 bases spanning the gap. The CDR3 spans 14 residues. Germline V CDR1 and CDR2: MNHNS, SASEGT. DNA of the CDR3: TGTGCCAGCAGTGGGGACAACCTGAACACTGAAGCTTTCTTT. It encodes CASSGDNLNTEAFF.

As DNA, the CDR3 is TGTGCCAGCAGCTCGGACAGGACCTTCTTTGGAAACACCATATATTTT. Protein: CASSSDRTFFGNTIYF. The chain combines TRBV7-9 with TRBJ1-3, with TRBD1 matching 7 bases. The CDR3 is 16 amino acids. J gave up 3 bases and V 4 bases, and 9 bases lay outside the gene matches. The germline V gene encodes CDR1 SEHNR and CDR2 FQNEAQ (reference sequence). The full variable domain, with the rest looked up from reference TRBV7-9 and TRBJ1-3, is DTGVSQNPRHKITKRGQNVTFRCDPISEHNRLYWYRQTLGQGPEFLTYFQNEAQLEKSRLLSDRFSAERPKGSFSTLEIQRTEQGDSAMYLCASSSDRTFFGNTIYFGEGSWLTVV.

This clone was found a few times. This chain uses TRBV5-4 with TRBJ1-2; D is undetermined. The germline V gene encodes CDR1 SGHNT and CDR2 YYREEE (reference sequence). The V and J ends lost 3 bases and 4 bases respectively, with 4 bases between them. This CDR3 comprises 11 residues. The CDR3 spells CASSSGYGYTF. The CDR3 coding sequence is TGTGCCAGCAGCTCAGGCTATGGCTACACCTTC.

The chain recombines TRBV5-4 with TRBJ1-1; no clear D gene. This CDR3 region has 14 residues. Per the germline V gene, CDR1 is SGHNT and CDR2 is YYREEE (reference sequence). V lost 6 bases, J lost 1 base, and 13 bases lay in between. CDR3 sequence: CASTKFNGNTEAFF. DNA of the CDR3: TGTGCCAGCACGAAATTTAACGGGAACACTGAAGCTTTCTTT.

The chain recombines TRBV6-1 with TRBJ2-7; no firm D call. V was pared by 2 bases and J by 5 bases, with 19 bases between. Per germline, CDR1 MNHNS and CDR2 SASEGT. The CDR3 runs 16 residues. The CDR3 DNA reads as TGTGCCAGCAGTGAAAGAAAGGCCCAGGTACGCGACGAGCAGTACTTC. Its protein product is CASSERKAQVRDEQYF.

This clone has only one observation. The V and J genes are TRBV23-1 and TRBJ2-5, with D possibly being TRBD1 (6 bases). TRBV23-1 is classed as an ORF, of uncertain function. The CDR3 totals 16 residues. The V end was cut by 3 bases, the J end by 2 bases, with 16 bases between. CDR3 sequence reads: CASSHGQRMIQETQYF. CDR3 nucleotide sequence: TGCGCCAGCAGTCACGGACAGCGGATGATACAAGAGACCCAGTACTTC.

V and J are TRBV9 and TRBJ1-4; 8 bases map to TRBD1. CDR1 is SGDLS, CDR2 YYNGEE, per germline. The CDR3 totals 14 residues. Trimming at V came to 3 bases and at J to 6 bases, leaving 4 bases not matched to a gene. The CDR3: CASSAGQVYEKLFF. The CDR3 DNA reads as TGTGCCAGCAGCGCGGGACAGGTCTATGAAAAACTGTTTTTT.

This clone was seen only a few times. The V and J genes are TRBV7-2 and TRBJ2-5; TRBD2 aligns across 14 bases. CDR1 is SGHTA and CDR2 is FQGNSA in the germline V gene. The CDR3 is 18 amino acids. The V gene end was trimmed by 5 bases and the J gene end by 11 bases; junction bases not matched to a gene: 19. CDR3 DNA sequence: TGTGCCAGCAGCGCATCTTCGGGACTAGCGGGAGCCACGGGGGAGCAGTACTTC. Its protein product is CASSASSGLAGATGEQYF.

The V call is TRBV29-1, the J call TRBJ1-1; no clear D. The CDR3 consists of 12 residues. V was shortened by 4 bases and J by 6 bases, with 12 bases between the two germline ends. Germline loops: CDR1 SQVTM, CDR2 ANQGSEA. CDR3 sequence reads: CSVVSISAEAFF. The DNA for the CDR3 is TGCAGCGTTGTGAGCATTAGCGCTGAAGCTTTCTTT.

This clone was picked up a small number of times. V gene TRBV11-3 combines with J gene TRBJ2-7; no clear D gene. Trimming removed 1 base from V and 0 bases from J, with 4 bases in between. The length of the CDR3 is 13 residues. Germline V gene sequence: CDR1 SGHNT, CDR2 YENEEA. In DNA, the CDR3 is TGTGCCAGCAGCTTAGGAGGCTCCTACGAGCAGTACTTC. This codes for CASSLGGSYEQYF.

The chain is built from TRBV28 and TRBJ1-5, with unresolved D. This CDR3 comprises 15 residues. V was pared by 6 bases and J by 4 bases, with 16 bases between. Germline-derived CDR1 and CDR2 are MDHEN and SYDVKM. The CDR3 coding sequence is TGTGCCAGCAGCCCTCAAATCGGGGAAAATCAGCCCCAGCATTTT. Translated, it gives CASSPQIGENQPQHF.

This clone was detected only once. The rearrangement links TRBV6-4 to TRBJ1-1; 12 positions match TRBD1. This CDR3 spans 15 amino acids. Per germline, CDR1 MRHNA and CDR2 SNTAGT. The V and J ends lost 2 bases and 4 bases, in that order; junction bases with no gene match: 2. CDR3 bases: TGTGCCAGCAGTGACGGGACAGGGGGCGTCACTGAAGCTTTCTTT. Translation gives CASSDGTGGVTEAFF.

This clone was observed once. The rearrangement joins TRBV2 to TRBJ2-1; no firm D call. V dropped 2 bases and J dropped 5 bases, with 13 bases sitting between them. Per germline, CDR1 SNHLY and CDR2 FYNNEI. This CDR3 spans 15 amino acids. This CDR3 reads CASSEYQINHNEQFF. CDR3 DNA: TGTGCCAGCAGTGAATATCAGATTAACCACAATGAGCAGTTCTTC. The entire variable domain, with the rest obtained from reference TRBV2 and TRBJ2-1, is as follows: EPEVTQTPSHQVTQMGQEVILRCVPISNHLYFYWYRQILGQKVEFLVSFYNNEISEKSEIFDDQFSVERPDGSNFTLKIRSTKLEDSAMYFCASSEYQINHNEQFFGPGTRLTVL.

The chain joins TRBV5-4 to TRBJ2-1; the match to TRBD2 covers 12 bases. J lost 7 bases, V lost 5 bases, and 16 bases had no gene match. The CDR3 is 18 amino acids. CDR1 is SGHNT and CDR2 is YYREEE in the germline V gene (reference sequence). The CDR3: CASSSGGGGLAGGNEQFF. The DNA for the CDR3 is TGTGCCAGCAGTTCAGGGGGTGGGGGACTAGCGGGTGGAAATGAGCAGTTCTTC.

This clone has more than one count but fewer than ten. The genes are TRBV28 and TRBJ1-1; D is unclear. Germline-derived CDR1 and CDR2 are MDHEN and SYDVKM. The germline V and J ends were trimmed by 7 bases and 11 bases, with 20 bases remaining between them. The CDR3 spans 13 residues. The CDR3 region has the DNA TGTGCCAGCAACCCAGCGGACCTCGCTCGGGCTTTCTTT. This codes for CASNPADLARAFF.

The V call is TRBV28, the J call TRBJ2-4; TRBD2 aligns across 12 bases. The CDR3 is made up of 19 amino acids. The germline V gene has CDR1 MDHEN and CDR2 SYDVKM. The V segment lost 6 bases and the J segment 0 bases; nucleotides outside the gene matches: 12. This CDR3 reads CASSPGRPSGRVAKNIQYF. Written as DNA, the CDR3 is TGTGCCAGCAGCCCAGGGAGGCCTAGCGGGAGGGTAGCCAAAAACATTCAGTACTTC.

This chain links TRBV19 with TRBJ1-6; D possibly corresponds to TRBD1 (6 bases). Germline CDR1 reads LNHDA; CDR2 reads SQIVND (reference sequence). Trimming took off 3 bases at V and 6 bases at J, with 15 bases between the two ends. The length of the CDR3 is 16 residues. The chain's CDR3 is CASSIAGTPFNSPLHF. For the CDR3, the DNA is TGTGCCAGTAGTATTGCCGGGACACCGTTTAATTCACCCCTCCACTTT. Full variable domain (rest looked up from reference TRBV19 and TRBJ1-6): DGGITQSPKYLFRKEGQNVTLSCEQNLNHDAMYWYRQDPGQGLRLIYYSQIVNDFQKGDIAEGYSVSREKKESFPLTVTSAQKNPTAFYLCASSIAGTPFNSPLHFGNGTRLTVT.

V gene TRBV27 combines with J gene TRBJ1-4; D unresolved. The CDR3 runs to 13 residues. Between the trimmed V and J ends, which lost 2 bases and 8 bases, there was a span of 9 bases. CDR1 is MNHEY, CDR2 SMNVEV, per germline (reference sequence). Here the CDR3 DNA reads TGTGCCAGCAGTTTAGGAGGACGGGAAAAACTGTTTTTT. Its protein is CASSLGGREKLFF. Supplemented by reference TRBV27 and TRBJ1-4, the full variable domain reads EAQVTQNPRYLITVTGKKLTVTCSQNMNHEYMSWYRQDPGLGLRQIYYSMNVEVTDKGDVPEGYKVSRKEKRNFPLILESPSPNQTSLYFCASSLGGREKLFFGSGTQLSVL.

The chain's CDR3 is CASSLSLGGSTDTQYF. The CDR3 DNA reads TGTGCCAGCAGCTTATCGCTGGGGGGGAGCACAGATACGCAGTATTTT. This sequence joins TRBV7-9 and TRBJ2-3; 7 bases line up with TRBD2. J gave up 0 bases and V 2 bases, and 5 bases lay outside the gene matches. The germline V gene encodes CDR1 SEHNR and CDR2 FQNEAQ (reference sequence). CDR3 length: 16 residues.

This sequence joins TRBV5-1 and TRBJ2-5, with 7 bases matching TRBD1. This CDR3 comprises 16 residues. The germline CDR1 and CDR2 sequences are SGHRS and YFSETQ. With V trimmed by 1 base and J by 3 bases, 9 bases remained unmatched. The CDR3 DNA follows: TGCGCCAGCAGCTTGCTACAGGGGCTATTTAAAGAGACCCAGTACTTC. This codes for CASSLLQGLFKETQYF.

This clone was counted between two and nine times. The chain is built from TRBV6-5 and TRBJ2-3; possibly TRBD1 for D (6 bases). The length of the CDR3 is 16 residues. Trimming took 0 bases from V and 2 from J, leaving 12 bases between them. Germline V gene data show CDR1 as MNHEY and CDR2 as SVGAGI. The CDR3 region is CASSYSNRDYTDTQYF. The CDR3 nucleotides are TGTGCCAGCAGTTACTCGAACAGGGATTACACAGATACGCAGTATTTT.